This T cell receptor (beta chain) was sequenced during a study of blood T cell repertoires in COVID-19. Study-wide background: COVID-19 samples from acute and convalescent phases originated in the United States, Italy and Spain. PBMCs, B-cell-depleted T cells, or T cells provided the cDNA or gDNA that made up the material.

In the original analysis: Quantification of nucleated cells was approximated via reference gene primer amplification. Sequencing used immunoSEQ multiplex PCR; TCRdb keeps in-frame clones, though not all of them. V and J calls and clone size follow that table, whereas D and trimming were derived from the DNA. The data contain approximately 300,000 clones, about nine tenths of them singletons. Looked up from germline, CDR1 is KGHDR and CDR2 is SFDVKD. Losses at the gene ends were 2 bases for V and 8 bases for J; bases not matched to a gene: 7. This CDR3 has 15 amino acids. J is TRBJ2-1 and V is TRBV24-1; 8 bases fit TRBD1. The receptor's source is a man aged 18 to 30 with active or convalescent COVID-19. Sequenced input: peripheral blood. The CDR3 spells CATSDSDRGSDEQFF. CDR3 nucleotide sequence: TGTGCCACCAGTGATTCCGACAGGGGAAGCGATGAGCAGTTCTTC.